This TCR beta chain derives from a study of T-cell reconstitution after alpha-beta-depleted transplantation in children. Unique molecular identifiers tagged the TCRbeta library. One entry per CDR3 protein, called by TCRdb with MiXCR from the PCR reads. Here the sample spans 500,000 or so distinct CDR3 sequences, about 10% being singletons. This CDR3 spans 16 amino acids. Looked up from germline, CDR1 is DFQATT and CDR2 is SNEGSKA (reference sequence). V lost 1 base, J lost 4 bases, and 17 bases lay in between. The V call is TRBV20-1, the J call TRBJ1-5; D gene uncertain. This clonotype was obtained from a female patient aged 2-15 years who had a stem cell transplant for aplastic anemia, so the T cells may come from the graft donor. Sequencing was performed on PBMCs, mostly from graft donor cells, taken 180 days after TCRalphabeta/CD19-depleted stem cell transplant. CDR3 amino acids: CSARASGRTVNQPQHF. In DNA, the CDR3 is TGCAGTGCTAGAGCTTCCGGCCGTACCGTTAATCAGCCCCAGCATTTT.